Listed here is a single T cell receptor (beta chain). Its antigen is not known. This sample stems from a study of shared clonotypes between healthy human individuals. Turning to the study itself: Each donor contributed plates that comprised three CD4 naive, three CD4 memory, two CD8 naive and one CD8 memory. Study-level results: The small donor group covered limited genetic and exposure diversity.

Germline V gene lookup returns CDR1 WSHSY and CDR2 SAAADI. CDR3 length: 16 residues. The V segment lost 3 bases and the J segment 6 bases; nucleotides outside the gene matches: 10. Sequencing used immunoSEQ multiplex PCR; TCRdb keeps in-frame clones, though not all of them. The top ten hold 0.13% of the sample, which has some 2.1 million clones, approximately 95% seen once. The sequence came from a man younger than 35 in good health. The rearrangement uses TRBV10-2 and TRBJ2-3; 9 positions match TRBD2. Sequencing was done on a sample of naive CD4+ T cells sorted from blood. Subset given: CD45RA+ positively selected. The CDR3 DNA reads TGCGCCAGCAGTGACTTAGCGGGAGCGGCTGGGGATACGCAGTATTTT. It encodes CASSDLAGAAGDTQYF.